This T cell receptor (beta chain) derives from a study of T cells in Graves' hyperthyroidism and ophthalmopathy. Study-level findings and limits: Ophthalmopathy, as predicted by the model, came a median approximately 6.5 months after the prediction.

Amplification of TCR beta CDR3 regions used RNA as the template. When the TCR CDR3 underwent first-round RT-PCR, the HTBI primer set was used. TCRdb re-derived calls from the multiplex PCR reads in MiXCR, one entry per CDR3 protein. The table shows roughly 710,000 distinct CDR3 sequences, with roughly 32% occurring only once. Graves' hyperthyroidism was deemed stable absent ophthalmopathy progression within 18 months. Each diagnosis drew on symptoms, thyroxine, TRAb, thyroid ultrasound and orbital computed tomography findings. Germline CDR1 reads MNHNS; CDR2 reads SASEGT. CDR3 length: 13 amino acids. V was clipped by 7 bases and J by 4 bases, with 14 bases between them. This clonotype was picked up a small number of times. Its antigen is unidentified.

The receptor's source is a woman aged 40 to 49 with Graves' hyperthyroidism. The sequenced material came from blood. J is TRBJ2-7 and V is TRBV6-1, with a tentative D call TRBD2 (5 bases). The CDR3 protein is CASNVRTQYEQYF. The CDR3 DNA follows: TGTGCCAGCAACGTTAGGACTCAATACGAGCAGTACTTC.